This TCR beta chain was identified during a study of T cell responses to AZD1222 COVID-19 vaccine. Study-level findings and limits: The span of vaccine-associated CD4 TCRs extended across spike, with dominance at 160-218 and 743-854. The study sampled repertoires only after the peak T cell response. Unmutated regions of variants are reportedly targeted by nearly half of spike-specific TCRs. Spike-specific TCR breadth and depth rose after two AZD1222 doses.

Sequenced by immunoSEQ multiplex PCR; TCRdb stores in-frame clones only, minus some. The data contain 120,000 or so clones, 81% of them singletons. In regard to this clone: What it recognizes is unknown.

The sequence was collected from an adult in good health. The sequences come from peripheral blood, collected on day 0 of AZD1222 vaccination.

The CDR3: CASSVDGGGSYGYTF. Here the CDR3 DNA reads TGTGCCAGCAGCGTAGATGGGGGCGGTAGCTATGGCTACACCTTC. The J gene is TRBJ1-2, the V gene TRBV9; TRBD1 might be the D (6 bases). CDR1 and CDR2 from the germline V gene are SGDLS and YYNGEE. The length of the CDR3 is 15 residues. With 0 bases removed from V and 4 bases from J, the gap between germline ends came to 13 bases.